The following is a TCR beta chain sequence with its context. The data are from a study of cytomegalovirus exposure and HLA in healthy donors. PCR employed 60 Vbeta and 13 Jbeta primers. Sequencing used immunoSEQ multiplex PCR; TCRdb keeps in-frame clones, though not all of them. The table records over 85,000 clones, roughly three quarters of them present only once. Germline CDR1 is SGHDT and CDR2 is YYEEEE. The V segment lost 6 bases and the J segment 8 bases; nucleotides outside the gene matches: 16. The CDR3 has 15 residues. Donors counted as nominally healthy when sampled, yet unrecorded immune exposures were likely.

This sequence joins TRBV5-6 and TRBJ1-2, with 7 positions matching TRBD1. Sample: PBMCs. The receptor was isolated from a female donor in good health and CMV-seronegative. The CDR3 sequence is CASKNMSGTVGGYTF. CDR3 DNA sequence: TGTGCCAGCAAAAATATGTCCGGGACAGTGGGAGGCTACACCTTC.